A selection of T cell receptor beta chains follows, all from one sample in a study of human T cells and chemical hapten exposure. One entry per CDR3 protein results from TCRdb running MiXCR on the RACE reads. The sample gives around 99,000 distinct CDR3 sequences, about 11% of which show up once; less than 2.5% is in the top ten. Sequences were derived from whole blood, sampled in connection with sensitization to the hapten diphenylcyclopropenone (DPC). Receptor source: a man aged 40-55 years with alopecia areata. Some clones in this sample may be carry-over from other donors' samples. The conserved cysteine and the conserved F or W are not part of the CDR3 here. Fields, in order: clone size, J gene, V gene, CDR3 protein. Where a row states a size, it is once, few, many or the class of an expanded clone; other rows omit it.

abundance: -
j_gene: TRBJ2-7
v_gene: TRBV6-2/TRBV6-3
CDR3aa: ASRSAPEYEQY

abundance: -
j_gene: TRBJ2-3
v_gene: TRBV3-1
CDR3aa: ASSHHTRRAPRRTDTQY

abundance: once
j_gene: TRBJ2-3
v_gene: TRBV11-3
CDR3aa: ASSPSWDTDTQY

abundance: -
j_gene: TRBJ2-5
v_gene: TRBV27
CDR3aa: ASSQLAERAPQETQY

abundance: many
j_gene: TRBJ1-1
v_gene: TRBV29-1
CDR3aa: SVQDRGHTEAF

abundance: -
j_gene: TRBJ2-3
v_gene: TRBV12-3/TRBV12-4
CDR3aa: ASSLGGGRSQY

abundance: -
j_gene: TRBJ2-1
v_gene: TRBV14
CDR3aa: ASSQFSEQF

abundance: many
j_gene: TRBJ2-3
v_gene: TRBV12-3/TRBV12-4
CDR3aa: ASVNPGGFTDTQY

abundance: -
j_gene: TRBJ2-2
v_gene: TRBV29-1
CDR3aa: SVFVRDSAGELF

abundance: few
j_gene: TRBJ2-7
v_gene: TRBV6-2/TRBV6-3
CDR3aa: ASSYSSRLAAYEQY

abundance: -
j_gene: TRBJ2-2
v_gene: TRBV11-2
CDR3aa: ASSPRTSGGGELF

abundance: -
j_gene: TRBJ1-1
v_gene: TRBV10-3
CDR3aa: AISDSSGNTEAF